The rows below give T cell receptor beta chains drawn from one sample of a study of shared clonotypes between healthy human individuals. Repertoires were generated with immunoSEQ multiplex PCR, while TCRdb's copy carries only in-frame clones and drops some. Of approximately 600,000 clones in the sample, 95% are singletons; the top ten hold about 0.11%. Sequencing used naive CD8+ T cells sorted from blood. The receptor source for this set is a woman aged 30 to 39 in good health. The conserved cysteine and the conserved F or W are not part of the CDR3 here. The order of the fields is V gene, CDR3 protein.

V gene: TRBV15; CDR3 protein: ATTPNPENTEAF
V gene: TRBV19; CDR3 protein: ASAPGARGEQY
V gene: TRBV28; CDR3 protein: ASSLQSSSYEQY
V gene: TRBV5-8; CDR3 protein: ASSLPLAGGYYEQY
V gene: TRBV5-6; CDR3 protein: ASSLAWAGAPYNEQF
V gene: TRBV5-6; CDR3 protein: ASSLGRTGIYGYT
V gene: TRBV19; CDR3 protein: ASSPANQETQY
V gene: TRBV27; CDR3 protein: ASSLGPRDHEAF
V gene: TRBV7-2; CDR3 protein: ASSLGGDLAGVSEQY
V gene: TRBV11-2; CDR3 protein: ASSPRRGTGLEVEAF
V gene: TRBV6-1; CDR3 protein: ASSVGDRTSGNTIY
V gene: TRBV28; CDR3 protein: ASRTVNTGELF
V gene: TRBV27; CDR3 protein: ASSSGLNYGYT
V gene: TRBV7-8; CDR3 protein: ASSLFGGRAGVDTQY
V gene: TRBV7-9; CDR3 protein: ASSPSGGFEKLF
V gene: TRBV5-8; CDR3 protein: ASSSELITDTQY
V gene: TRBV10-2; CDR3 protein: ASSGQSGGRGFYEQY
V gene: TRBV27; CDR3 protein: ASSPMTSGTTNEQF
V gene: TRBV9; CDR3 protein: ASSAGSDYEQY
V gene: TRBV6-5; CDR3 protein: ASSEWTGGNEKLF
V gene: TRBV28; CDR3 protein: ASIAQGEREQY
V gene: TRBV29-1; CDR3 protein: SVEAEAGYGYT
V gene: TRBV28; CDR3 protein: ASRNYEQY
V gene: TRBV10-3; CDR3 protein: AISEGTGPEQY
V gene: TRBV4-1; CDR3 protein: ASTSSYPNFQETQY
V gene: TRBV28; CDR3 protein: ASTSGQGNQPQH
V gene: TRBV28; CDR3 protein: ASSLLSMNTEAF
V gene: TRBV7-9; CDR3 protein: ASSSRLDSGEGTEAF
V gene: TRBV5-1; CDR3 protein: ASSLTRNPNNEQF
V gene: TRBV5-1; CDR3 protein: ASSFNQGAYEQY
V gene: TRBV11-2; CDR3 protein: ASSLAAAGEQY
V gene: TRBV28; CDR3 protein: ASSKGLAGDNEQF
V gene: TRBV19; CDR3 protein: ASSTRDRSTYEQY
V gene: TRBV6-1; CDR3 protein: ASSEFRGGLSFYGYT
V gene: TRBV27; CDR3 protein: ASRIAGTEYEQY
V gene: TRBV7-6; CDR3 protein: ASMSLSGELF
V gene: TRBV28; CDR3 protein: ASSSLQGVGYEQY
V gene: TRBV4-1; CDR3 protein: ASIGTGNTEAF
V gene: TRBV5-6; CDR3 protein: ASSLEVHEQY